The 32 T cell receptor beta chains in this list originate from one sample, sequenced in a study of blood T cells in healthy people across ages. Sample-barcoded 5' priming and a J-beta primer mix drove a second PCR of 7 to 11 cycles. TCRdb re-called the 5' RACE reads with MiXCR, one entry per CDR3 protein. The sample consists of about 1.7 million distinct CDR3 sequences, roughly 27% of them appearing once. Sequenced sample: blood. The receptors derive from a woman aged 30 to 39 in good health.

This sequence joins TRBV10-3 and TRBJ2-7; unclear D gene. V was trimmed by 4 bases and J by 6 bases, leaving 7 bases between them. The germline gives CDR1 ENHRY, CDR2 SYGVKD. This CDR3 has 11 residues. The CDR3 DNA sequence: TGTGCCATCAGTGGGTCCGGCGAGCAGTACTTC. It yields the protein CAISGSGEQYF.

This clonotype occurred a few times. The CDR3 nucleotides are TGTGCCAGCTCACCAGGGACAGGGGCTTTCCCCGAGCAGTACTTC. It translates to CASSPGTGAFPEQYF. The J gene is TRBJ2-4, the V gene TRBV18, with TRBD1 identical over 10 bases. The end of the DNA is better explained by TRBJ2-7, so the J call may be wrong. The V gene's germline CDR1 is KGHSH and CDR2 LQKENI. The CDR3 is 15 residues long.

This chain joins TRBV20-1 and TRBJ1-2, with TRBD1 identical over 7 bases. Germline values: CDR1 DFQATT, CDR2 SNEGSKA (reference sequence). The V and J ends lost 0 bases and 7 bases, in that order; junction bases with no gene match: 8. The CDR3 covers 14 residues. The CDR3 DNA reads as TGCAGTGCTAGAGAAAGCCAGGGGGGGGGTGGCTACACCTTC. It encodes CSARESQGGGGYTF.

The chain uses TRBV24-1 and TRBJ2-1; possible D gene TRBD1, 5 bases. Trimming took 12 bases from V and 5 from J, leaving 22 bases between them. The length of the CDR3 is 15 residues. CDR1 and CDR2 (germline): KGHDR, SFDVKD. DNA for the CDR3: TGTGCCCCAACGGCGTGCAGGGATTTCCACAATGAGCAGTTCTTC. Its protein product is CAPTACRDFHNEQFF.

Concerning this clonotype: A much larger clone lies a single base off, so this may be a read error. This rearrangement joins TRBV7-2 to TRBJ2-7; D is unresolved. The CDR3 length is 15 residues. V lost 1 base to trimming and J lost 7 bases, with 17 bases between them. The germline V gene has CDR1 SGHTA and CDR2 FQGNSA. The CDR3 here is CASSLEARVWNEQYF. CDR3 bases: TGTGCCAGCAGCTTAGAGGCAAGGGTATGGAATGAGCAGTACTTC.

In its sample, this clonotype was seen a few times. The V gene is TRBV9, the J gene TRBJ1-2; TRBD1 might be the D (5 bases). V was shortened by 0 bases and J by 8 bases, with 17 bases between the two germline ends. The germline gives CDR1 SGDLS, CDR2 YYNGEE. The CDR3 has 15 amino acids. The CDR3 protein is CASSVASGSYEGYTF. DNA for the CDR3: TGTGCCAGCAGCGTAGCCTCAGGGAGCTATGAAGGCTACACCTTC.

The chain recombines TRBV7-9 with TRBJ2-1, with D possibly matching TRBD2 (6 bases). The V end lost 1 base, the J end lost 10 bases, and 14 bases lay between the germline ends. CDR3 length: 14 residues. CDR1 is SEHNR, CDR2 FQNEAQ, per germline (reference sequence). CDR3 nucleotides: TGTGCCAGCAGCTTAGGGGGGGTTACCTACGAGCAGTTCTTC. Protein sequence: CASSLGGVTYEQFF.

About this clonotype: A clone one base away is much larger, so this may be a read error. This chain uses TRBV28 with TRBJ1-6; TRBD1 aligns across 9 bases. The CDR3 length is 17 residues. Germline assignment: CDR1 MDHEN and CDR2 SYDVKM. CDR3 DNA: TGTGCCAGCAGTTCCCTAAAAGGGACAGGGATGTATTCACCCCCCCACTTT. Residues: CASSSLKGTGMYSPPHF.

There are a few counts of this clonotype. The chain combines TRBV5-1 with TRBJ2-3, with D possibly being TRBD1 (5 bases). Per germline, CDR1 SGHRS and CDR2 YFSETQ. The CDR3 contains 16 residues. The V end was cut by 0 bases, the J end by 2 bases, with 13 bases between. The CDR3 sequence: CASSLGVDSLTDTQYF. CDR3 DNA sequence: TGCGCCAGCAGCTTGGGTGTAGACAGCCTCACAGATACGCAGTATTTT.

This clonotype occurred a few times. The chain employs TRBV15 and TRBJ1-1, with D unclear. Trimming took 8 bases from V and 10 from J, leaving 20 bases between them. CDR1 is LNHNV, CDR2 YYDKDF, per germline (reference sequence). The CDR3 runs to 13 residues. The CDR3 DNA is TGTGCCACCGGTGATTCAGAACAGTCAGTAGCTTTCTTT. This encodes CATGDSEQSVAFF.

This clonotype was seen many times. V usage is TRBV7-9 and J usage is TRBJ2-7; D is ambiguous. CDR1 is SEHNR and CDR2 is FQNEAQ in the germline V gene (reference sequence). The CDR3 sequence is 14 residues long. V was cut by 1 base and J by 2 bases, with 9 bases left in between. CDR3: CASSLERGAYEQYF. Here the CDR3 DNA reads TGTGCCAGCAGCTTAGAACGTGGGGCCTACGAGCAGTACTTC.

The sample holds a few counts of this clonotype. This sequence joins TRBV19 and TRBJ1-1; D gene unclear. The germline V and J ends were trimmed by 9 bases and 4 bases, with 12 bases remaining between them. CDR1 and CDR2 (germline): LNHDA, SQIVND (reference sequence). The CDR3 contains 12 residues. The CDR3 nucleotides read TGTGCCAGGACGTTGAAGGGCACTGAAGCTTTCTTT. It specifies CARTLKGTEAFF.

The genes are TRBV11-3 and TRBJ2-1, with TRBD1 identical over 8 bases. CDR1 and CDR2 (germline): SGHNT, YENEEA. Trimming cost V 6 bases and J 12 bases; bases outside gene matches: 7. The CDR3 extends over 12 amino acids. The DNA of the CDR3 is TGTGCCAGCAGTGGGGACAGGAAAGGGCAGTTCTTC. Amino acid sequence: CASSGDRKGQFF.

This clonotype was found a few times. The chain uses TRBV6-5 and TRBJ1-3, with D uncertain. V lost 3 bases to trimming and J lost 4 bases, with 7 bases between them. The length of the CDR3 is 13 residues. Germline assignment: CDR1 MNHEY and CDR2 SVGAGI. For the CDR3, the DNA is TGTGCCAGCAGTTATAGGGAAGGAAACACCATATATTTT. The encoded protein is CASSYREGNTIYF.

The chain carries TRBV12-3 or TRBV12-4 and TRBJ1-1; the match to TRBD1 covers 8 bases. This CDR3 region has 16 residues. The junction had 11 bases not matched to a gene; V was cut back by 4 bases and J by 4 bases. CDR3 sequence: CASSWEGQAPGTEAFF. CDR3 coding DNA: TGTGCCAGCAGTTGGGAGGGACAGGCACCGGGCACTGAAGCTTTCTTT.

This clonotype has just a few counts. The gene calls are TRBV6-6 and TRBJ1-4; D not resolved. The V gene's germline CDR1 is MNHNY and CDR2 SVGAGI (reference sequence). This CDR3 is 12 amino acids long. Trimming shortened V by 6 bases and J by 4 bases, and 6 bases separated the two germline ends. The CDR3 loop reads CASRPNNEKLFF. For the CDR3, the DNA is TGTGCCAGCAGGCCGAATAATGAAAAACTGTTTTTT.

The chain employs TRBV20-1 and TRBJ2-3; no clear D. This CDR3 comprises 14 residues. Between the trimmed V and J ends, which lost 1 base and 0 bases, there was a span of 8 bases. Germline loops: CDR1 DFQATT, CDR2 SNEGSKA (reference sequence). This CDR3 reads CSARGPESTDTQYF. CDR3 sequence (DNA): TGCAGTGCTAGAGGGCCGGAGAGCACAGATACGCAGTATTTT.

The table lists this clonotype with many counts. The chain is built from TRBV20-1 and TRBJ2-3; 8 nucleotides match TRBD2. Germline-derived CDR1 and CDR2 are DFQATT and SNEGSKA (reference sequence). This CDR3 contains 17 residues. V was pared by 6 bases and J by 4 bases, with 18 bases of the junction left unmatched. The chain's CDR3 is CSALTGTSPRVADTQYF. In DNA form, the CDR3 reads TGCAGTGCGCTAACCGGGACTAGTCCGAGAGTAGCAGATACGCAGTATTTT.

In its sample, this clonotype was seen a few times. This chain connects TRBV4-3 to TRBJ2-1; 12 bases agree with TRBD2. The V gene's germline CDR1 is LGHNA and CDR2 YSLEER. The junction had 19 bases not matched to a gene; V was cut back by 0 bases and J by 7 bases. The CDR3 spans 21 residues. The CDR3 DNA is TGCGCCAGCAGCCAAGAGGGGGGGAGACTAGCGGGAGTTAAGGGGAGGAATGAGCAGTTCTTC. Protein product: CASSQEGGRLAGVKGRNEQFF.

This clonotype was counted between two and nine times. The chain carries TRBV20-1 and TRBJ1-4; D gene ambiguous. The CDR3 has 12 residues. Germline V gene sequence: CDR1 DFQATT, CDR2 SNEGSKA (reference sequence). Trimming shortened V by 5 bases and J by 5 bases, and 9 bases separated the two germline ends. This CDR3 reads CSALEGNEKLFF. The CDR3 DNA is TGCAGTGCTTTGGAAGGGAATGAAAAACTGTTTTTT.

The sample holds a few counts of this clonotype. This chain joins TRBV28 and TRBJ2-7; perhaps TRBD1 as D (5 bases). The CDR3 has 15 amino acids. V was shortened by 5 bases and J by 6 bases, with 20 bases between the two germline ends. From germline, CDR1 is MDHEN and CDR2 SYDVKM. The CDR3 bases are TGTGCCAGCAGTCCCCGACAACTTAAGGGGTCCGAGCAGTACTTC. Translated: CASSPRQLKGSEQYF. Together with reference TRBV28 and TRBJ2-7, the CDR3 gives the full variable domain: DVKVTQSSRYLVKRTGEKVFLECVQDMDHENMFWYRQDPGLGLRLIYFSYDVKMKEKGDIPEGYSVSREKKERFSLILESASTNQTSMYLCASSPRQLKGSEQYFGPGTRLTVT.

The CDR3: CASSEYGQSNQPQHF. As DNA, the CDR3 is TGTGCCAGCAGTGAATATGGACAGAGCAATCAGCCCCAGCATTTT. The rearrangement uses TRBV6-1 and TRBJ1-5; a weak D match, TRBD1 (6 bases). Looked up from germline, CDR1 is MNHNS and CDR2 is SASEGT. The CDR3 is 15 residues long. V lost 2 bases and J 1 base, leaving 9 bases between the germline ends.

This clonotype was recorded at least ten times. The chain joins TRBV3-1 to TRBJ2-5; D might be TRBD2 (5 bases). The CDR3 sequence is 13 residues long. V was pared by 1 base and J by 5 bases, with 8 bases between. Germline-derived CDR1 and CDR2 are LGHDT and YNNKEL (reference sequence). The CDR3: CASSQAGSETQYF. The CDR3 region has the DNA TGTGCCAGCAGCCAAGCGGGATCGGAGACCCAGTACTTC.

A note on this clonotype: Germline and junction disagree at one end, which may indicate a read error. The chain couples TRBV5-1 to TRBJ2-7; D is undetermined. Germline V gene sequence: CDR1 SGHRS, CDR2 YFSETQ. The CDR3 contains 14 residues. The CDR3 protein is CANSLALSTYEQYF. In DNA form, the CDR3 reads TGCGCCAACAGCTTGGCCCTAAGCACCTACGAGCAGTACTTC.

This clonotype was observed many times. The chain combines TRBV29-1 with TRBJ2-7, with D possibly being TRBD2 (5 bases). Trimming removed 6 bases at V and 0 bases at J, with 9 bases between. From germline, CDR1 is SQVTM and CDR2 ANQGSEA. There are 12 residues in the CDR3. Here the CDR3 reads CSVRGTSYEQYF. CDR3 nucleotide sequence: TGCAGCGTACGGGGAACCTCCTACGAGCAGTACTTC.

The chain employs TRBV20-1 and TRBJ2-3; 12 nucleotides agree with TRBD2. The CDR3 runs 17 residues. The germline gives CDR1 DFQATT, CDR2 SNEGSKA (reference sequence). J gave up 2 bases and V 1 base, and 7 bases lay outside the gene matches. CDR3 DNA: TGCAGTGCTAGAGGACTAGCGGGGGTTGTCCCCACAGATACGCAGTATTTT. This translates into CSARGLAGVVPTDTQYF.

This clonotype has just a few counts. The chain has TRBV12-3 or TRBV12-4 and TRBJ1-1, with D uncertain. Trimming cost V 6 bases and J 4 bases, with 15 bases left between them. The CDR3 spans 14 residues. The CDR3 bases are TGTGCCAGCAGCCCCTCGCGTGGACCCACTGAAGCTTTCTTT. It specifies CASSPSRGPTEAFF.

The rearrangement uses TRBV27 and TRBJ1-2, with D perhaps matching TRBD1 (5 bases). Germline V gene lookup returns CDR1 MNHEY and CDR2 SMNVEV (reference sequence). The CDR3 runs 13 residues. V was trimmed by 6 bases and J by 7 bases, leaving 15 bases between them. This CDR3 reads CASRPSGAGGYTF. The CDR3 bases are TGTGCCAGCAGACCCTCCGGGGCCGGTGGCTACACCTTC.

This clonotype showed up many times. The genes are TRBV9 and TRBJ2-7; 8 bases align to TRBD2. The germline CDR1 and CDR2 sequences are SGDLS and YYNGEE. V shed 0 bases and J 2 bases; nucleotides not matched to a gene: 7. The CDR3 spans 16 residues. In nucleotides, the CDR3 is TGTGCCAGCAGCGTAGGCTCCAGCGGGGGCCCCTACGAGCAGTACTTC. Protein: CASSVGSSGGPYEQYF. Filled out from reference TRBV9 and TRBJ2-7, the complete variable domain reads DSGVTQTPKHLITATGQRVTLRCSPRSGDLSVYWYQQSLDQGLQFLIQYYNGEERAKGNILERFSAQQFPDLHSELNLSSLELGDSALYFCASSVGSSGGPYEQYFGPGTRLTVT.

In this sample, this clonotype turned up many times. The genes are TRBV12-3 or TRBV12-4 and TRBJ1-6; the D gene is possibly TRBD1 (5 bases). The CDR3 length is 17 residues. The V end lost 6 bases, the J end lost 10 bases, and 25 bases lay between the germline ends. The CDR3 here is CASSSGTWLRAKSPLHF. CDR3 bases: TGTGCCAGCAGCTCCGGGACGTGGCTGAGGGCGAAGTCACCCCTCCACTTT.

The genes are TRBV7-2 and TRBJ1-2, with D tentatively TRBD1 (5 bases). From germline, CDR1 is SGHTA and CDR2 FQGNSA. The germline V and J ends were trimmed by 10 bases and 6 bases, with 12 bases remaining between them. The length of the CDR3 is 11 residues. CDR3 nucleotides: TGTGCCAAACAAGGGGACCATGGCTACACCTTC. Encoded protein: CAKQGDHGYTF.

This clonotype was observed a handful of times. The chain couples TRBV18 to TRBJ2-7; weak D call: TRBD1 (5 bases). This CDR3 region has 14 residues. Per germline, CDR1 KGHSH and CDR2 LQKENI. Trimming pared 1 base from V and 6 bases from J, leaving 13 bases between. The DNA of the CDR3 is TGTGCCAGCTCACCACTAGACAGACCTCGCGAGCAGTACTTC. Its protein product is CASSPLDRPREQYF.